The rows below give T cell receptor beta chains drawn from one sample of a study of blood T cell repertoires in COVID-19. Clones were read by immunoSEQ multiplex PCR, and TCRdb kept only the in-frame ones, dropping some. The sample consists of under 200,000 clones, under 80% of them appearing once. Sequencing was performed on peripheral blood. Receptors were obtained from a man aged 65 to 85 with acute or convalescent COVID-19. Both conserved end residues are part of each CDR3. A D gene is named only where the DNA matches it firmly. Size tells how often a clone was seen (once, few, many) or the class of an expanded clone, and some rows leave it out.

v_call	clone_size	d_call	j_call	cdr3_aa	cdr3_nt
TRBV3-1/TRBV3-2	NA	NA	TRBJ1-5	CASSQLYNQPQHF	TGTGCCAGCAGCCAATTATACAATCAGCCCCAGCATTTT
TRBV19	few	TRBD2	TRBJ2-5	CASSRLAGAQETQYF	TGTGCCAGTAGTAGACTAGCGGGGGCCCAAGAGACCCAGTACTTC
TRBV5-1	NA	NA	TRBJ1-2	CASSPRGGYGYTF	TGCGCCAGCAGCCCGCGGGGGGGCTATGGCTACACCTTC
TRBV2	NA	TRBD2	TRBJ2-7	CASSDTGTSGYVTYEQYF	TGTGCCAGCAGTGACACCGGGACTAGCGGATACGTTACCTACGAGCAGTACTTC
TRBV7-9	NA	TRBD1	TRBJ2-1	CASSLEQGRYNEQFF	TGTGCCAGCAGCTTAGAACAGGGGAGATACAATGAGCAGTTCTTC
TRBV6-5	once	NA	TRBJ1-1	CASSYSLRQGNTEAFF	TGTGCCAGCAGTTACTCGCTCCGGCAGGGGAACACTGAAGCTTTCTTT
TRBV9	NA	NA	TRBJ1-1	CASRPTLGAIRTEAFF	TGTGCCAGCAGGCCGACCTTAGGTGCAATCAGGACTGAAGCTTTCTTT
TRBV7-2	NA	NA	TRBJ1-1	CASSPQGQLNTEAFF	TGTGCCAGCAGCCCACAGGGACAATTGAACACTGAAGCTTTCTTT
TRBV9	NA	NA	TRBJ1-1	CASSVTPVDTEAFF	TGTGCCAGCAGCGTAACCCCGGTGGACACTGAAGCTTTCTTT
TRBV23-1	NA	TRBD1	TRBJ1-5	CASSRLWTGNQPQHF	TGCGCCAGCAGTCGTCTCTGGACAGGGAATCAGCCCCAGCATTTT
TRBV11-2	once	NA	TRBJ1-1	CASSLEISNTEAFF	TGTGCCAGCAGCCTTGAGATTTCCAACACTGAAGCTTTCTTT
TRBV5-1	NA	NA	TRBJ1-1	CASTLGAPNTEAFF	TGCGCCAGCACTTTGGGAGCACCGAACACTGAAGCTTTCTTT
TRBV6-5	NA	NA	TRBJ1-2	CASRVEGAIAGYTF	TGTGCCAGCAGGGTCGAAGGGGCTATTGCTGGCTACACCTTC
TRBV6-5	NA	NA	TRBJ2-7	CASSYSKSRGEYEQYF	TGTGCCAGCAGTTACTCGAAGTCCAGGGGCGAATACGAGCAGTACTTC
TRBV5-6	few	NA	TRBJ1-5	CASSLWHPSNQPQHF	TGTGCCAGCAGCTTGTGGCATCCGAGCAATCAGCCCCAGCATTTT
TRBV5-6	NA	TRBD2	TRBJ2-2	CASSRNGREDGELFF	TGTGCCAGCAGCCGAAACGGGAGGGAGGACGGGGAGCTGTTTTTT
TRBV25-1	NA	NA	TRBJ1-1	CASSFQFNTEAFF	TGTGCCAGCAGTTTTCAGTTTAACACTGAAGCTTTCTTT
TRBV10-3	NA	NA	TRBJ2-1	CAISVDAAANNEQFF	TGTGCCATCAGTGTTGACGCGGCAGCCAACAATGAGCAGTTCTTC
TRBV25-1	NA	NA	TRBJ2-2	CASSARNTGELFF	TGTGCCAGCAGTGCTAGGAACACCGGGGAGCTGTTTTTT
TRBV25-1	NA	NA	TRBJ2-1	CASSLGQGGVNEQFF	TGTGCCAGCAGTTTAGGGCAGGGGGGTGTCAATGAGCAGTTCTTC
TRBV5-1	few	NA	TRBJ1-1	CASSLTGVGTEAFF	TGCGCCAGCAGCTTGACGGGGGTCGGGACTGAAGCTTTCTTT
TRBV5-1	NA	TRBD2	TRBJ2-5	CASSAGTSGGETQYF	TGCGCCAGCAGCGCCGGGACTAGCGGGGGAGAGACCCAGTACTTC
TRBV9	NA	TRBD2	TRBJ2-3	CASSPGTSGGAEDTQYF	TGTGCCAGCAGCCCCGGGACTAGCGGGGGGGCCGAAGATACGCAGTATTTT